Reported below is one T cell receptor (beta chain). This sample was taken from a study of T cell changes during pregnancy in multiple sclerosis. The data were produced by immunoSEQ multiplex PCR, yet TCRdb's version contains in-frame clones alone and is incomplete. Of fewer than 60,000 clones listed, roughly 95% are singletons. Germline-derived CDR1 and CDR2 are SGHTS and YDEGEE. This CDR3 is built from 18 residues. The germline V and J ends were trimmed by 7 bases and 1 base, with 26 bases remaining between them. The genes are TRBV5-8 and TRBJ1-1, with a tentative D call TRBD1 (6 bases). Sequencing was performed on CD4+ T cells from peripheral blood mononuclear cells, taken in the third trimester of pregnancy. This receptor was obtained from a female donor with multiple sclerosis, enrolled in a pregnancy study. CDR3 coding DNA: TGTGCCAGCGCAATGATACTATTTTCCGGGACACGGAACACTGAAGCTTTCTTT. Its protein product is CASAMILFSGTRNTEAFF. The variable domain in full, completed from reference TRBV5-8 and TRBJ1-1, reads EAGVTQSPTHLIKTRGQQATLRCSPISGHTSVYWYQQALGLGLQFLLWYDEGEERNRGNFPPRFSGRQFPNYSSELNVNALELEDSALYLCASAMILFSGTRNTEAFFGQGTRLTVV.